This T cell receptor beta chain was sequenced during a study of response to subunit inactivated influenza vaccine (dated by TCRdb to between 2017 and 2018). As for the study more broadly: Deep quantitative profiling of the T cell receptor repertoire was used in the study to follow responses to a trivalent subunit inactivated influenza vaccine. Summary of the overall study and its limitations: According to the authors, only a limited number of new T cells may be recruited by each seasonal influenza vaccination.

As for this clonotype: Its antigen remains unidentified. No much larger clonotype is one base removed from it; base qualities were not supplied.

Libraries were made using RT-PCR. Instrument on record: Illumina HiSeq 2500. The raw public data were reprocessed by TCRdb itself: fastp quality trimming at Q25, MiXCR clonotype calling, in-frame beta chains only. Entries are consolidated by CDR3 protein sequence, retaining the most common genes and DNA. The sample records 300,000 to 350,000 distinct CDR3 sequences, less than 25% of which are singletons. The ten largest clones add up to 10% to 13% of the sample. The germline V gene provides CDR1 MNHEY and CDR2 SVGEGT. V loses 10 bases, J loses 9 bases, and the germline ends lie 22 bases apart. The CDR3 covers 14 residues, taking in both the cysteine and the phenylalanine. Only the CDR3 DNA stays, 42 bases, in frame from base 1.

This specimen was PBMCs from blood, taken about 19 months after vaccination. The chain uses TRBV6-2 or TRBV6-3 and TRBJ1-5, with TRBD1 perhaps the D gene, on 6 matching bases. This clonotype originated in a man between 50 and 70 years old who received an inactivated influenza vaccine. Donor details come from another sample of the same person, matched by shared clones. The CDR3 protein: CATTSGQLQWPQHF. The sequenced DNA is TGTGCCACCACTTCCGGACAGCTCCAGTGGCCCCAGCATTTT.